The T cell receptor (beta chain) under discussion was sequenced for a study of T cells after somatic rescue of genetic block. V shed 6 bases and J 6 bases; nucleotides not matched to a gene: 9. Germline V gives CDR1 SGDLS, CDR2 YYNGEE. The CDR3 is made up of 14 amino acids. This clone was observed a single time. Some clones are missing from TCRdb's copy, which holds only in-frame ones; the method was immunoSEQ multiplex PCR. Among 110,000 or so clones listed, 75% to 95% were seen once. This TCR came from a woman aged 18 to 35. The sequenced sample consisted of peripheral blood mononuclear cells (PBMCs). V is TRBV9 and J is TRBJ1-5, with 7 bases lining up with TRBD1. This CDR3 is CASTPGQGGQPQHF. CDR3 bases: TGTGCCAGCACCCCAGGGCAGGGGGGTCAGCCCCAGCATTTT. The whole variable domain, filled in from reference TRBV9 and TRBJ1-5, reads DSGVTQTPKHLITATGQRVTLRCSPRSGDLSVYWYQQSLDQGLQFLIQYYNGEERAKGNILERFSAQQFPDLHSELNLSSLELGDSALYFCASTPGQGGQPQHFGDGTRLSIL.